This entry lists 32 T cell receptor beta chains sequenced from one sample in a study of spatial heterogeneity in lung cancer. The study, taken as a whole, reports: Expanded alpha and beta TCR counts within tumors tracked tumor mutation counts.

As for time point: sample taken at primary tumor resection. TCRdb itself ran the 5' RACE reads through MiXCR, one entry per CDR3 protein. The table has 4,500 to 7,000 distinct CDR3 sequences, 4.8% seen once. Which antigens these TCRs recognize remains unknown. Material: lung tumor tissue, obtained at surgery. These receptor sequences come from a male donor with early-stage non-small cell lung cancer.

This clonotype was detected many times. The size of this beta chain means little, since it is a stray read in a library made for alpha chains. V and J are TRBV4-3 and TRBJ1-1; D may be TRBD1 (6 bases). The CDR3 is made up of 14 amino acids. CDR1 and CDR2 from the germline V gene are LGHNA and YSLEER. Trimming cost V 4 bases and J 1 base, with 10 bases left between them. DNA of the CDR3: TGCGCCAGCAGCCTAGGACAGCAGAACACTGAAGCTTTCTTT. This encodes CASSLGQQNTEAFF.

By sample fraction, this clonotype is medium-sized. This beta chain is a stray read from a library made for alpha chains; its abundance is not meaningful. The V gene is TRBV5-1, the J gene TRBJ1-1; D unclear. V was clipped by 3 bases and J by 6 bases, with 15 bases between them. Germline CDR1 reads SGHRS; CDR2 reads YFSETQ. This CDR3 spans 14 amino acids. CDR3 DNA: TGCGCCAGCAGCTCTCTTAGGGCGGATTCTGAAGCTTTCTTT. This encodes CASSSLRADSEAFF.

Ten or more counts support this clonotype. Within a library made for alpha chains, this beta chain is off target, and its count is uninformative. J is TRBJ2-5 and V is TRBV2; D is undetermined. Germline CDR1 and CDR2: SNHLY and FYNNEI. The CDR3 is 14 amino acids. V lost 4 bases to trimming and J lost 2 bases, with 11 bases between them. CDR3 nucleotide sequence: TGTGCCAGCAGTGTCCGCCAGCAACAAGAGACCCAGTACTTC. Encoded protein: CASSVRQQQETQYF.

By share, this clonotype ranks as medium-sized. This beta chain represents an off-target read in a library built for alpha chains; its size is of limited meaning. The rearrangement uses TRBV5-4 and TRBJ1-4; a possible D gene is TRBD1 (5 bases). CDR3 length equals 15 residues. Per the germline V gene, CDR1 is SGHNT and CDR2 is YYREEE (reference sequence). V lost 4 bases to trimming and J lost 6 bases, with 16 bases between them. CDR3 sequence: CASSLYRQMDEKLFF. The CDR3 DNA reads TGTGCCAGCAGCCTTTACCGACAGATGGATGAAAAACTGTTTTTT.

This clonotype was observed many times. This beta chain turned up in a library designed for alpha chains; as an off-target read, its abundance says little. The rearrangement joins TRBV20-1 to TRBJ1-3; D call uncertain. CDR1 is DFQATT and CDR2 is SNEGSKA in the germline V gene (reference sequence). This CDR3 spans 11 amino acids. Trimming took off 5 bases at V and 3 bases at J, with 5 bases between the two ends. For the CDR3, the DNA is TGCAGTGCTCCTATTGGAAACACCATATATTTT. Amino acids: CSAPIGNTIYF.

The table lists this clonotype with many counts. Being off target in a library aimed at alpha chains, this beta chain has a size of little meaning. The CDR3 loop reads CASSSSSEEAPSTDTQYF. The CDR3 DNA follows: TGTGCCAGCAGTTCTTCTTCAGAGGAGGCTCCTAGCACAGATACGCAGTATTTT. The chain uses TRBV28 and TRBJ2-3, with a weak D call TRBD2 (5 bases). V lost 4 bases and J 0 bases, leaving 20 bases between the germline ends. The CDR3 has 18 amino acids. CDR1 and CDR2 from the germline V gene are MDHEN and SYDVKM.

This clonotype showed up just a few times. This beta chain came through as a stray read in a library set up for alpha chains, and its size says little. The chain joins TRBV20-1 to TRBJ2-7, with TRBD1 matching over 11 bases. The V gene end was trimmed by 0 bases and the J gene end by 9 bases; junction bases not matched to a gene: 10. The germline CDR1 and CDR2 sequences are DFQATT and SNEGSKA (reference sequence). The CDR3 runs 15 residues. In DNA form, the CDR3 reads TGCAGTGCTAGAGACCGGGACAGGGGGAGGAGACGGCAGTACTTC. This codes for CSARDRDRGRRRQYF.

The table lists this clonotype with many counts. This beta chain is a stray read from a library made for alpha chains; its abundance is not meaningful. V gene TRBV27 combines with J gene TRBJ2-7; maybe TRBD1 (7 bases). This CDR3 region has 15 residues. Germline V gene lookup returns CDR1 MNHEY and CDR2 SMNVEV (reference sequence). V was clipped by 5 bases and J by 1 base, with 15 bases between them. The CDR3 DNA is TGTGCCAGCAGTCAGGAGGGGGCTATTTCCTACGAGCAGTACTTC. Translation gives CASSQEGAISYEQYF.

At least ten counts were recorded for this clonotype. A library prepared for alpha chains yielded this beta chain as an off-target read; its size is of little meaning. This rearrangement joins TRBV10-3 to TRBJ1-2; unclear D gene. Trimming took off 10 bases at V and 2 bases at J, with 20 bases between the two ends. The CDR3 is 15 amino acids. The germline CDR1 and CDR2 sequences are ENHRY and SYGVKD. Written as DNA, the CDR3 is TGTGCCACCGCCCCCAATAGGACCGCGAACTATGGCTACACCTTC. Protein sequence: CATAPNRTANYGYTF.

In the case of this clonotype: This beta chain is a stray sequence in a library constructed for alpha chains; its clone size is not meaningful. In DNA form, the CDR3 reads TGTGCCAGCACCGAAGGACAGGACCTAGCTGGGGATACGCAGTATTTT. It yields the protein CASTEGQDLAGDTQYF. This sequence joins TRBV2 and TRBJ2-3, with 7 nucleotides matching TRBD1. With 7 bases clipped from V and 6 bases from J, the junction kept 16 bases outside the gene matches. The germline V gene has CDR1 SNHLY and CDR2 FYNNEI. This CDR3 comprises 16 residues.

In this sample, this clonotype turned up many times. The library was designed around alpha chains, so this beta chain is a stray read whose abundance carries little weight. The V and J genes are TRBV2 and TRBJ1-1; 7 bases are shared with TRBD1. CDR1 SNHLY and CDR2 FYNNEI come from the germline V gene. CDR3 length equals 14 residues. V lost 2 bases to trimming and J lost 5 bases; unmatched junction nucleotides: 5. CDR3 loop: CASSERRGQTEAFF. In DNA, the CDR3 is TGTGCCAGCAGTGAACGTAGGGGGCAGACTGAAGCTTTCTTT.

This clonotype came up many times. As an off-target read in a library built for alpha chains, this beta chain has a frequency of little significance. The chain combines TRBV11-1 with TRBJ2-2; no definite D call. The CDR3 runs 15 residues. V was shortened by 3 bases and J by 1 base, with 9 bases between the two germline ends. From germline, CDR1 is SGHAT and CDR2 FQDESV (reference sequence). CDR3 in DNA: TGTGCCAGCAGCTTCAAGGAGAAGAACACCGGGGAGCTGTTTTTT. The encoded protein is CASSFKEKNTGELFF.

Relative to its sample, this clonotype is medium-sized. For a library built for alpha chains, this beta chain is a stray read; little rests on its size. The chain couples TRBV6-1 to TRBJ1-6, with 8 nucleotides matching TRBD1. With 6 bases clipped from V and 7 bases from J, the junction kept 5 bases outside the gene matches. The CDR3 has 14 residues. CDR1 MNHNS and CDR2 SASEGT come from the germline V gene. The CDR3 DNA is TGTGCCAGCAGGCAGGGACAGGTGAATTCACCCCTCCACTTT. This translates into CASRQGQVNSPLHF.

This clonotype is categorized as medium-sized. This beta chain appears as a stray read in a library generated for alpha chains; its size is not informative. The chain couples TRBV12-3 or TRBV12-4 to TRBJ2-2; no definite D call. V gave up 8 bases and J gave up 1 base, with 8 bases separating them. CDR3 length: 13 amino acids. In DNA form, the CDR3 reads TGTGCCAGCGGGTCGGGGAACACCGGGGAGCTGTTTTTT. Translating gives CASGSGNTGELFF.

This clonotype was found a few times. Within a library made for alpha chains, this beta chain is off target, and its count is uninformative. The chain combines TRBV7-9 with TRBJ1-3; TRBD1 matches 9 bases. The CDR3 runs to 18 residues. The V gene's germline CDR1 is SEHNR and CDR2 FQNEAQ (reference sequence). V shed 5 bases, J shed 0 bases, and the junction held 11 bases outside the gene matches. The CDR3 nucleotides read TGTGCCAGCAGCCGCACCAGCTCGACAGGGGGCTCTGGAAACACCATATATTTT. Translation gives CASSRTSSTGGSGNTIYF.

The table lists this clonotype with many counts. This beta chain is an off-target read within a library intended for alpha chains, so its frequency means little. The rearrangement links TRBV29-1 to TRBJ2-1, with D unresolved. The germline V and J ends were trimmed by 4 bases and 6 bases, with 10 bases remaining between them. CDR1 is SQVTM and CDR2 is ANQGSEA in the germline V gene. The CDR3 spans 12 residues. CDR3: CSVVQLPNEQFF. CDR3 DNA: TGCAGCGTTGTGCAGCTCCCCAATGAGCAGTTCTTC.

This clonotype was counted at least ten times. The library was built for alpha chains, so this beta chain is an off-target read and its size means little. The genes are TRBV7-9 and TRBJ2-3; no clear D. V was clipped by 5 bases and J by 0 bases, with 3 bases between them. CDR3 length equals 12 residues. Per germline, CDR1 SEHNR and CDR2 FQNEAQ (reference sequence). The CDR3 loop is CASSPSTDTQYF. The CDR3 DNA follows: TGTGCCAGCAGCCCTAGCACAGATACGCAGTATTTT.

This clonotype ranks as medium-sized (0.01 to 0.1%). Since it is a stray read in a library aimed at alpha chains, this beta chain has a size that is not meaningful. V is TRBV6-1 and J is TRBJ1-6; the D gene is possibly TRBD1 (5 bases). Germline V gene lookup returns CDR1 MNHNS and CDR2 SASEGT. This CDR3 region has 14 residues. The V and J ends lost 11 bases and 10 bases respectively, with 21 bases between them. The CDR3 nucleotides are TGTGCCTGGGGGGGGGAGGTGCTTCGGTCACCCCTCCACTTT. Translation gives CAWGGEVLRSPLHF.

This clonotype rates as medium-sized. A library prepared for alpha chains yielded this beta chain as an off-target read; its size is of little meaning. The chain links TRBV7-6 to TRBJ1-5, with TRBD1 matching 7 bases. Germline loops: CDR1 SGHVS, CDR2 FNYEAQ. This CDR3 has 13 residues. The V and J ends lost 6 bases and 3 bases, in that order; junction bases with no gene match: 2. CDR3: CASRGGPNQPQHF. For the CDR3, the DNA is TGTGCCAGCAGAGGGGGCCCCAATCAGCCCCAGCATTTT.

This clonotype was observed many times. Found in a library prepared for alpha chains, this beta chain is an off-target read, and its abundance has little meaning. This chain connects TRBV7-8 to TRBJ2-7; D perhaps matches TRBD1 (5 bases). Trimming shortened V by 4 bases and J by 9 bases, and 13 bases separated the two germline ends. Germline assignment: CDR1 SGHVS and CDR2 FQNEAQ. The CDR3 is 12 residues long. The CDR3 region is CASSSDTRGQYF. The CDR3 DNA is TGTGCCAGCAGCTCGGACACCCGTGGGCAGTACTTC.

Within the sample, this clonotype is medium-sized. This beta chain appears as a stray read in a library generated for alpha chains; its size is not informative. The chain joins TRBV19 to TRBJ1-2; 10 bases are a match to TRBD1. The CDR3 sequence is 13 residues long. After removal of 4 bases from V and 7 bases from J, the junction contained 3 bases not matched to a gene. Germline V gene sequence: CDR1 LNHDA, CDR2 SQIVND (reference sequence). CDR3 bases: TGTGCCAGTAGTAACCGGGACAGGGGTGGCTACACCTTC. Encoded protein: CASSNRDRGGYTF.

This clonotype has ten or more counts. With the library built for alpha chains, this beta chain is off target and its frequency is not meaningful. In DNA form, the CDR3 reads TGTGCCAGCACCTCACTCGAGCAGTACTTC. Translation gives CASTSLEQYF. The chain recombines TRBV2 with TRBJ2-7; no firm D call. The CDR3 loop spans 10 amino acids. Looked up from germline, CDR1 is SNHLY and CDR2 is FYNNEI. The V gene lost 7 bases and the J gene lost 6 bases, with 7 bases spanning the gap.

This clonotype has a count of ten or more. Since it is a stray read in a library aimed at alpha chains, this beta chain has a size that is not meaningful. The V gene is TRBV19, the J gene TRBJ2-1; the D gene is possibly TRBD1 (7 bases). The V and J ends lost 2 bases and 5 bases respectively, with 13 bases between them. Germline CDR1 LNHDA, CDR2 SQIVND (reference sequence). The CDR3 spans 15 residues. CDR3 residues: CASSIQGGRNNEQFF. The DNA of the CDR3 is TGTGCCAGTAGTATACAGGGGGGCCGAAACAATGAGCAGTTCTTC. Variable domain in full (rest from reference TRBV19 and TRBJ2-1): DGGITQSPKYLFRKEGQNVTLSCEQNLNHDAMYWYRQDPGQGLRLIYYSQIVNDFQKGDIAEGYSVSREKKESFPLTVTSAQKNPTAFYLCASSIQGGRNNEQFFGPGTRLTVL.

The table lists this clonotype with many counts. Being off target in a library aimed at alpha chains, this beta chain has a size of little meaning. The chain carries TRBV28 and TRBJ2-5, with 9 nucleotides matching TRBD1. Unmatched junction bases numbered 9, after V lost 6 bases and J lost 7 bases. This CDR3 is 14 amino acids long. CDR1 is MDHEN, CDR2 SYDVKM, per germline. DNA of the CDR3: TGTGCCAGCAGGGCCGGGACAGGGTCGGGGACCCAGTACTTC. It yields the protein CASRAGTGSGTQYF.

This clonotype was counted only a few times. This beta chain lies outside the target of a library built for alpha chains; its clone size means little. The rearrangement links TRBV24-1 to TRBJ2-2; the match to TRBD1 covers 8 bases. V gave up 6 bases and J gave up 1 base; unmatched junction bases: 6. The germline V gene has CDR1 KGHDR and CDR2 SFDVKD. The CDR3 extends over 16 amino acids. In nucleotides, the CDR3 is TGTGCCACCAGTCCCAGGGGGACAGGGAACACCGGGGAGCTGTTTTTT. Protein: CATSPRGTGNTGELFF.

This clonotype appeared many times. The library was built for alpha chains, so this beta chain is an off-target read and its size means little. This sequence joins TRBV2 and TRBJ2-5; 8 bases fit TRBD1. In germline, CDR1 is SNHLY, CDR2 FYNNEI. The J segment lost 5 bases and the V segment lost 7 bases, leaving 9 bases of the junction unmatched. The CDR3 runs 14 residues. The CDR3 region is CASTGPGGSETQYF. The CDR3 DNA sequence: TGTGCCAGCACGGGTCCAGGGGGCTCGGAGACCCAGTACTTC.

In its sample, this clonotype is medium-sized. This beta chain is an off-target read within a library intended for alpha chains, so its frequency means little. The chain combines TRBV6-2 or TRBV6-3 with TRBJ1-6; D is undetermined. This CDR3 region has 15 residues. V was clipped by 4 bases and J by 8 bases, with 15 bases between them. Per germline, CDR1 MNHEY and CDR2 SVGEGT. CDR3 sequence: CASSSTDPIYSPLHF. The CDR3 DNA follows: TGTGCCAGCAGTTCGACCGATCCAATCTATTCACCCCTCCACTTT.

This clonotype appeared many times. With the library built for alpha chains, this beta chain is off target and its frequency is not meaningful. The V gene is TRBV20-1, the J gene TRBJ1-4; D is unclear. CDR1 is DFQATT and CDR2 is SNEGSKA in the germline V gene (reference sequence). V was clipped by 6 bases and J by 6 bases, with 17 bases between them. CDR3 size: 14 residues. CDR3 sequence reads: CSAWTGDSYEKLFF. CDR3 coding DNA: TGCAGTGCATGGACGGGAGATTCGTATGAAAAACTGTTTTTT.

In the case of this clonotype: Since it is a stray read in a library aimed at alpha chains, this beta chain has a size that is not meaningful. The V and J genes are TRBV25-1 and TRBJ1-1, with 8 bases fitting TRBD1. The CDR3 is made up of 15 amino acids. J lost 5 bases, V lost 1 base, and 6 bases had no gene match. The germline V gene encodes CDR1 MGHDK and CDR2 SYGVNS. CDR3 in DNA: TGTGCCAGCAGTGAATCGCAGGGGGCAGGTACTGAAGCTTTCTTT. Its protein product is CASSESQGAGTEAFF.

This clonotype was seen repeatedly, ten times or more. In a library made to pick up alpha chains, this beta chain is a stray read with a size that means little. The chain employs TRBV27 and TRBJ2-5, with TRBD2 matching 16 bases. Germline trimming cut 4 bases from V and 7 bases from J; bases unmatched to any gene: 6. Looked up from germline, CDR1 is MNHEY and CDR2 is SMNVEV (reference sequence). This CDR3 contains 16 residues. The DNA for the CDR3 is TGTGCCAGCAGTTCAGGGACTAGCGGGGGGGCCGTGACCCAGTACTTC. Translation gives CASSSGTSGGAVTQYF.

On this clonotype itself: With the library built for alpha chains, this beta chain is off target and its frequency is not meaningful. The chain couples TRBV6-2 or TRBV6-3 to TRBJ2-1, with D tentatively TRBD2 (6 bases). The germline CDR1 and CDR2 sequences are MNHEY and SVGEGT. Deletions cut 4 bases from V and 9 bases from J, with 13 bases between. The length of the CDR3 is 13 residues. The CDR3 region has the DNA TGTGCCAGCAGTTCCGGGGGTATTACTGAGCAGTTCTTC. This codes for CASSSGGITEQFF.

This clonotype has a count of ten or more. This beta chain turned up in a library designed for alpha chains; as an off-target read, its abundance says little. J is TRBJ1-5 and V is TRBV5-1; a weak D match, TRBD1 (5 bases). The germline gives CDR1 SGHRS, CDR2 YFSETQ. V was clipped by 0 bases and J by 6 bases, with 13 bases between them. This CDR3 has 15 residues. The CDR3 loop reads CASSLEGHHSQPQHF. The CDR3 DNA sequence: TGCGCCAGCAGCTTGGAAGGACATCACAGTCAGCCCCAGCATTTT.